The T cell receptor beta chain under discussion was sequenced for a study of OX40 agonist ivuxolimab in advanced cancers. The study in broad terms: The costimulatory receptor OX40 (CD134) was targeted by ivuxolimab, a fully human IgG2 agonistic monoclonal antibody. Intravenous ivuxolimab was administered to patients every 2 weeks at six dose levels: 0.01, 0.1, 0.3, 1.5, 3 and 10 mg/kg. Among the 50 to 55 dose-escalation patients, around 20 had hepatocellular carcinoma, 15 or so melanoma, 9 renal cell carcinoma and 9 head and neck cancer. In the dose-escalation cohort, more than 75% of patients were male, and the mean age was approximately 55 years, with a range of about 20 to 90. Patients were allowed to have had prior anti-PD-1, anti-PD-L1 or anti-CTLA-4 therapy, and 40% to 45% of the dose-escalation patients had previously received checkpoint inhibitors. Three dose-escalation patients achieved partial responses, one with hepatocellular carcinoma and two with cutaneous melanoma. Peripheral TCRbeta sequencing aimed to test whether ivuxolimab altered TCR sequence diversity and caused clonal T-cell expansion. The paper covers the monotherapy dose-escalation part of the phase I ivuxolimab trial, which included N of about 50 patients.

At the junction V is shortened by 0 bases and J by 3 bases, with 15 bases in between. For CDR1 and CDR2, the germline V gene lists SGHDT and YYEEEE. The cysteine opens and the phenylalanine closes a CDR3 of 16 amino acids. Just CDR3 DNA is preserved here, 48 bases in frame from base 1. Genomic DNA was extracted from sorted cells for sequencing of the TCRbeta CDR3 region. The immunoSEQ Assay was used for sequencing of TCRbeta CDR3 regions. TCRdb limited this immuneACCESS table to in-frame rearrangements with V and J called. A share of clones is missing; checked studies link under half to unresolved V genes, and the rest is unexplained. The sample yields about 94,000 clones; around nine tenths were counted once. The ten largest make up 0.31% of the sample. Results and caveats for the whole study, not just this receptor: After ivuxolimab, more expanded clones were found on average in CD8+ T cells than in CD4+ T cells. The antigen specificity of the peripheral T cells that underwent clonal expansion was not determined. Partial responders in the 0.1-3.0 mg/kg groups had among the lowest normalized peripheral clonal expansion, especially among CD8+ T cells. Clonal expansion of both CD4+ and CD8+ blood T cells was observed from baseline to week 6 at doses 0.1 to 3.0 mg/kg. Low levels of normalized T-cell clonal expansion were also seen in some nonresponding patients.

Details on this clone: Its antigen remains unidentified. Base quality data are lacking; no much larger clone is found one base away.

Patients with autoimmune disease history or receiving systemic immunosuppression were excluded from the trial. In every dose cohort, peripheral blood was drawn for TCR sequencing at baseline, cycle 4 day 1, and cycle 7 day 1. The samples were drawn from a first-in-human, open-label, multicenter phase I dose-escalation trial of ivuxolimab. Adults with locally advanced or metastatic melanoma, renal cell, hepatocellular, or head and neck squamous cell carcinoma were enrolled in the trial. Before TCR sequencing, CD4+ T cells and CD8+ T cells from peripheral blood were sorted into separate populations. The V gene is TRBV5-6 and the J gene is TRBJ2-5; a tentative D call is TRBD2 (5 bases match). Material: CD4+ or CD8+ T cells sorted from blood, obtained in a trial of the OX40 agonist ivuxolimab. This clonotype originated in an adult with an advanced solid tumor such as melanoma, head and neck, liver or kidney cancer. CDR3 reads: CASSLDYSHGEETQYF. The DNA is as follows: TGTGCCAGCAGCTTGGATTATTCTCACGGGGAAGAGACCCAGTACTTC.